This entry lists 13 T cell receptor beta chains sequenced from one sample in a study of cytomegalovirus exposure and HLA in healthy donors. PCR amplification relied on 60 Vbeta primers (plus 13 Jbeta primers). The data were produced by immunoSEQ multiplex PCR, yet TCRdb's version contains in-frame clones alone and is incomplete. The sample yields about 120,000 clones, about 73% seen once. The specimen sequenced was PBMCs. These receptors came from a woman in her 30s in good health and CMV-seropositive.

This chain uses TRBV5-4 with TRBJ1-1, with D perhaps TRBD1 (6 bases). V lost 3 bases and J lost 2, with 14 bases in between. Germline V gene data show CDR1 as SGHNT and CDR2 as YYREEE (reference sequence). CDR3 length equals 15 residues. Written as DNA, the CDR3 is TGTGCCAGCAGCTCCCCCGGGACACCCAACACTGAAGCTTTCTTT. As protein: CASSSPGTPNTEAFF.

This rearrangement joins TRBV7-2 to TRBJ2-2; TRBD1 agrees at 7 bases. Per the germline V gene, CDR1 is SGHTA and CDR2 is FQGNSA. CDR3 length: 16 residues. Germline trimming cut 5 bases from V and 3 bases from J; bases unmatched to any gene: 9. CDR3 sequence reads: CASSRTGDLDTGELFF. Here the CDR3 DNA reads TGTGCCAGCAGCCGAACAGGGGACCTTGACACCGGGGAGCTGTTTTTT. The variable domain in full, with the rest retrieved from reference TRBV7-2 and TRBJ2-2, is GAGVSQSPSNKVTEKGKDVELRCDPISGHTALYWYRQSLGQGLEFLIYFQGNSAPDKSGLPSDRFSAERTGGSVSTLTIQRTQQEDSAVYLCASSRTGDLDTGELFFGEGSRLTVL.

This clone was counted a few times. This chain joins TRBV7-9 and TRBJ1-4; D call uncertain. Germline-derived CDR1 and CDR2 are SEHNR and FQNEAQ (reference sequence). This CDR3 has 14 amino acids. With 2 bases removed from V and 8 bases from J, the gap between germline ends came to 12 bases. CDR3 residues: CASSLMGPGEKLFF. In DNA form, the CDR3 reads TGTGCCAGCAGCTTAATGGGTCCCGGGGAAAAACTGTTTTTT.

J is TRBJ2-3 and V is TRBV18; D ambiguous. The CDR3 totals 15 residues. V was cut by 3 bases and J by 0 bases, with 10 bases left in between. Germline V gene lookup returns CDR1 KGHSH and CDR2 LQKENI. Here the CDR3 DNA reads TGTGCCAGCTCACCTGCTGAAACTAGCACAGATACGCAGTATTTT. Protein sequence: CASSPAETSTDTQYF.

The chain joins TRBV14 to TRBJ1-3; TRBD1 is a possible D gene (6 bases). V was pared by 0 bases and J by 0 bases, with 12 bases between. The CDR3 spans 17 residues. Germline V gives CDR1 SGHDN, CDR2 FVKESK. CDR3 protein: CASSQEIGGHSGNTIYF. Here the CDR3 DNA reads TGTGCCAGCAGCCAAGAAATTGGGGGCCACTCTGGAAACACCATATATTTT.

The chain uses TRBV27 and TRBJ1-5, with TRBD1 matching over 10 bases. This CDR3 is built from 18 residues. V trimming: 3 bases; J trimming: 3 bases; junction bases outside the gene matches: 11. In germline, CDR1 is MNHEY, CDR2 SMNVEV (reference sequence). Here the CDR3 DNA reads TGTGCCAGCAGTTTCGGGCCTACCGGGACAGGGGTCAATCAGCCCCAGCATTTT. Protein: CASSFGPTGTGVNQPQHF.

The V and J genes are TRBV15 and TRBJ2-2, with D maybe TRBD1 (8 bases). Germline loops: CDR1 LNHNV, CDR2 YYDKDF (reference sequence). V shed 4 bases and J shed 0 bases, with 24 bases lying between them. The length of the CDR3 is 20 residues. The CDR3 sequence is CATSNRGGGTGGSNTGELFF. CDR3 nucleotide sequence: TGTGCCACCAGCAACCGAGGGGGGGGAACAGGGGGGTCGAACACCGGGGAGCTGTTTTTT.

This chain uses TRBV9 with TRBJ1-2, with D tentatively TRBD1 (6 bases). Per the germline V gene, CDR1 is SGDLS and CDR2 is YYNGEE. With 3 bases removed from V and 0 bases from J, the gap between germline ends came to 15 bases. CDR3 length: 16 residues. The CDR3 here is CASSGRGARANYGYTF. The CDR3 bases are TGTGCCAGCAGCGGTCGGGGGGCCAGGGCTAACTATGGCTACACCTTC.

Only one count was recorded for this clone. This sequence joins TRBV28 and TRBJ1-2, with 7 nucleotides matching TRBD1. Germline assignment: CDR1 MDHEN and CDR2 SYDVKM. V trimming: 2 bases; J trimming: 4 bases; junction bases outside the gene matches: 4. The CDR3 contains 14 residues. Written as DNA, the CDR3 is TGTGCCAGCAGTTTAGTGACAGGGACCTATGGCTACACCTTC. This translates into CASSLVTGTYGYTF.

This rearrangement joins TRBV18 to TRBJ2-7; possibly TRBD2 for D (6 bases). CDR1 is KGHSH, CDR2 LQKENI, per germline. V was pared by 3 bases and J by 2 bases, with 14 bases between. The CDR3 is 15 residues long. Written as DNA, the CDR3 is TGTGCCAGCTCACCGGTTAGCGGCACAACCTACGAGCAGTACTTC. Encoded protein: CASSPVSGTTYEQYF.

To note about this clone: Other DNA sequences within the sample encode an identical CDR3. The chain combines TRBV5-4 with TRBJ2-2; D gene unclear. Germline CDR1 and CDR2: SGHNT and YYREEE (reference sequence). V lost 0 bases and J lost 1, with 4 bases in between. The CDR3 extends over 14 amino acids. The CDR3 DNA reads TGTGCCAGCAGCTTGGGGCAGAACACCGGGGAGCTGTTTTTT. Translated: CASSLGQNTGELFF.

The chain links TRBV7-9 to TRBJ2-2; tentative D call: TRBD1 (6 bases). V was shortened by 3 bases and J by 5 bases, with 16 bases between the two germline ends. The V gene's germline CDR1 is SEHNR and CDR2 FQNEAQ (reference sequence). This CDR3 region has 16 residues. CDR3 in amino acids: CASSFQQGRGTGELFF. CDR3 nucleotide sequence: TGTGCCAGCAGCTTCCAACAGGGTCGAGGGACCGGGGAGCTGTTTTTT.

This chain uses TRBV2 with TRBJ2-2; possibly TRBD2 for D (5 bases). CDR1 is SNHLY and CDR2 is FYNNEI in the germline V gene. The CDR3 contains 14 residues. V dropped 8 bases and J dropped 5 bases, with 15 bases sitting between them. CDR3: CASSGIYETGELFF. CDR3 nucleotide sequence: TGTGCCAGCTCGGGGATTTACGAAACCGGGGAGCTGTTTTTT.